Following are 14 T cell receptor beta chains from one sample sequenced in a study of tumor and adjacent non-tumor tissue in lung cancer. RNA was extracted from bulk tissue without any cell sorting. TCRbeta libraries were built with three rounds of nested PCR, modified from ARM-PCR. Each CDR3 protein gets one entry after TCRdb re-called the multiplex PCR reads with MiXCR. The sample carries 120,000 or so distinct CDR3 sequences, about 66% recorded once. Sequenced input: lung tumor tissue. The receptors come from a man under 40 with non-small cell lung cancer.

The gene calls are TRBV10-3 and TRBJ2-5; the D call may be TRBD1 or TRBD2 (5 bases each). Germline V gene sequence: CDR1 ENHRY, CDR2 SYGVKD. Trimming shortened V by 7 bases and J by 7 bases, and 19 bases separated the two germline ends. CDR3 size: 14 residues. CDR3 sequence reads: CAITSGTAGGTQYF. CDR3 DNA: TGTGCCATCACCTCGGGGACGGCCGGAGGGACCCAGTACTTC.

This clonotype was counted many times. The V gene is TRBV6-2 or TRBV6-3, the J gene TRBJ2-1; 12 bases align to TRBD2. The CDR3 sequence is 18 residues long. The V segment lost 2 bases and the J segment 3 bases; nucleotides outside the gene matches: 8. The germline V gene encodes CDR1 MNHEY and CDR2 SVGEGT. The CDR3, as DNA: TGTGCCAGCAGTTACACTAGCGGGGGGATGAACTTCTACAATGAGCAGTTCTTC. Protein sequence: CASSYTSGGMNFYNEQFF.

The chain couples TRBV11-3 to TRBJ2-5; the D gene could be TRBD1 or TRBD2 (5 bases each). Trimming removed 2 bases from V and 0 bases from J, with 19 bases in between. The CDR3 sequence is 18 residues long. CDR1 and CDR2 (germline): SGHNT, YENEEA. The CDR3 bases are TGTGCCAGCAGCTTAAAGTTGGGACGGACAACCTACCAAGAGACCCAGTACTTC. Translation: CASSLKLGRTTYQETQYF.

J is TRBJ2-1 and V is TRBV6-2 or TRBV6-3, with TRBD2 identical over 7 bases. CDR3 length: 12 residues. Germline values: CDR1 MNHEY, CDR2 SVGEGT. CDR3 in DNA: TGTGTCAGGAGCCAACTAGCGAGGGAGCAGTTCTTC. Translation gives CVRSQLAREQFF.

In this sample, this clonotype turned up once. The rearrangement links TRBV6-2 or TRBV6-3 to TRBJ1-5; D perhaps matches TRBD1 (5 bases). Germline V gives CDR1 MNHEY, CDR2 SVGEGT. This CDR3 is built from 15 residues. Trimming shortened V by 6 bases and J by 5 bases, and 17 bases separated the two germline ends. This CDR3 reads CASSPNTGLDQPQHF. CDR3 sequence (DNA): TGTGCCAGCAGCCCTAACACGGGGCTGGATCAGCCCCAGCATTTT.

Notes on this clonotype: The junction shows a germline mismatch at one end, possibly a read error. The chain recombines TRBV4-1 with TRBJ1-1; weak D call: TRBD1 (5 bases). The CDR3 contains 15 residues. The germline V gene encodes CDR1 MGHRA and CDR2 YSYEKL. Here the CDR3 DNA reads TGCGCCAGCAACCAAGAAGGCAGGGCAGACACCGAAGCTTACTTT. Translation gives CASNQEGRADTEAYF.

Note on this clonotype: A much bigger clone sits one base away, suggesting this may be a read error. The chain joins TRBV20-1 to TRBJ2-1; TRBD2 is a possible D gene (5 bases). The CDR3 runs to 10 residues. In germline, CDR1 is DFQATT, CDR2 SNEGSKA (reference sequence). CDR3 nucleotide sequence: TGCAGCCCGGAGGCGGGTGAGCAGTTCTTC. Translating it yields CSPEAGEQFF.

This clonotype has a handful of counts. The V gene is TRBV5-1, the J gene TRBJ2-1, with D possibly matching TRBD1 (7 bases). The CDR3 runs 14 residues. Germline V gives CDR1 SGHRS, CDR2 YFSETQ. V was shortened by 1 base and J by 5 bases, with 10 bases between the two germline ends. CDR3: CASSLRRGHNEQFF. As DNA, the CDR3 is TGCGCCAGCAGCTTGAGGAGGGGGCACAATGAGCAGTTCTTC.

A note on this clonotype: Sequence at one end of the junction differs from germline and may be a read error. The genes are TRBV11-1 and TRBJ2-7; the D gene is possibly TRBD2 (7 bases). CDR3 length: 18 amino acids. The germline V gene has CDR1 SGHAT and CDR2 FQDESV (reference sequence). In DNA form, the CDR3 reads TGTGCCAGCAGCTTAAGACTAGCCGACAGGTTTCTCTCCTGCGAGCAGTACTTC. It specifies CASSLRLADRFLSCEQYF.

Turning to this clonotype: A much larger clone lies a single base off, so this may be a read error. The chain combines TRBV20-1 with TRBJ2-7, with D maybe TRBD1 (6 bases). The CDR3 runs 13 residues. Per germline, CDR1 DFQATT and CDR2 SNEGSKA (reference sequence). The CDR3 DNA follows: TGCAGTGCTGACACAGGGTCAGGATACGAGCGGTACTTC. Translating it yields CSADTGSGYERYF.

A note on this clonotype: Just one base apart from a much larger clone, this may be a read error. CDR3 nucleotide sequence: TGCAGTGCGCGGACAGGGGGGAACACTGAAGCTTTATTT. This sequence encodes CSARTGGNTEALF. This chain links TRBV20-1 with TRBJ1-1, with 10 bases that match TRBD1. The CDR3 covers 13 residues. Germline lookup yields CDR1 DFQATT and CDR2 SNEGSKA (reference sequence).

In regard to this clonotype: This may stem from a read error, because a much larger clone lies one nucleotide away. This chain connects TRBV6-1 to TRBJ1-1, with 9 bases fitting TRBD1. CDR1 and CDR2 (germline): MNHNS, SASEGT. There are 12 residues in the CDR3. The CDR3 DNA reads TGTGCCAACAGTCGACAGGGGGCTGAAGCTTTCTTT. Its translation: CANSRQGAEAFF.

The CDR3 loop reads CNSNLERANNEQFF. CDR3 DNA: TGTAACAGCAATCTGGAAAGGGCCAACAATGAGCAGTTCTTC. The chain links TRBV11-2 to TRBJ2-1; no clear D. Germline V gene lookup returns CDR1 SGHAT and CDR2 FQNNGV. This CDR3 is 14 amino acids long.

On this clonotype itself: Just one base apart from a much larger clone, this may be a read error. V gene TRBV10-3 combines with J gene TRBJ2-1, with 7 bases identical to TRBD1. CDR3 size: 14 residues. Germline CDR1 is ENHRY and CDR2 is SYGVKD. The ends lost 2 bases at V and 5 bases at J; junction bases unmatched: 3. The CDR3 region has the DNA TGTGCCATCAGTGAGACGGGACAGAACAATGAGCAGTTCTTC. This translates into CAISETGQNNEQFF.